The clone carrying this T cell receptor beta chain was observed many times. Its antigen is currently unknown. Attachment of unique molecular identifiers was made to individual cDNA molecules. TCRdb re-analysed the 5' RACE reads in MiXCR, keeping a single row per CDR3 protein. The data show roughly 26,000 distinct CDR3 sequences, roughly 4% seen once. The data stem from a study of early T cells in non-severe SARS-CoV-2 infection. Study in general: The study sequenced bulk RNA from unsorted whole blood, with chains unpaired.

General study points: Matching with VDJdb favored anti-spike CD8 responses (missing private and CD4 specificities).

With 4 bases removed from V and 2 bases from J, the gap between germline ends came to 12 bases. CDR1 SQVTM and CDR2 ANQGSEA come from the germline V gene. The length of the CDR3 is 13 residues. Sequenced input: whole blood. This rearrangement joins TRBV29-1 to TRBJ2-7; D remains unclear. This TCR came from an adult who was a healthcare worker with PCR-confirmed SARS-CoV-2 infection or an uninfected control (not recorded which). The CDR3 sequence is CSVVRSETYEQYF. CDR3 bases: TGCAGCGTTGTCCGGTCAGAGACCTACGAGCAGTACTTC.